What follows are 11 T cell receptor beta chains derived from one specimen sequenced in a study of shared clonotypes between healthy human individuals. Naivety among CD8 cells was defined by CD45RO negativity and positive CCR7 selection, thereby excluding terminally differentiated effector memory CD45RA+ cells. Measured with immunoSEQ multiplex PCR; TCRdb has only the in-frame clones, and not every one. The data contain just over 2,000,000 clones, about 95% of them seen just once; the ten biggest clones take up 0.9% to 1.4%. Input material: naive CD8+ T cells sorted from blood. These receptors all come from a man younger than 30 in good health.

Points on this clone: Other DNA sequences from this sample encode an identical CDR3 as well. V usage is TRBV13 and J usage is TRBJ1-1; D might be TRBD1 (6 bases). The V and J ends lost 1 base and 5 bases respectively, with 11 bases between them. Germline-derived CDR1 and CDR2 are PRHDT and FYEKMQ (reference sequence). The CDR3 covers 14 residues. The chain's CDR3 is CASSLEGGRTEAFF. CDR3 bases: TGTGCCAGCAGCTTAGAAGGGGGGAGAACTGAAGCTTTCTTT.

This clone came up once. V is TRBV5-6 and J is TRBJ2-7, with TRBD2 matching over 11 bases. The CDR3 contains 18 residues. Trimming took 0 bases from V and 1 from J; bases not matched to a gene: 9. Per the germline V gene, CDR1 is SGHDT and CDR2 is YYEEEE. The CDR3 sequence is CASSLVYGLAGPSYEQYF. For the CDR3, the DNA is TGTGCCAGCAGCTTGGTTTACGGACTAGCGGGCCCTTCCTACGAGCAGTACTTC.

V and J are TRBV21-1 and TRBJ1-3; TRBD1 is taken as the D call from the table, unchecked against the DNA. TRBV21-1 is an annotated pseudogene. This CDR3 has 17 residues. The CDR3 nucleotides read TGTGCCAGCAGCCATTCCGGCAGGGGGCCCGCTGGAAACACCATATATTTT. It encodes CASSHSGRGPAGNTIYF.

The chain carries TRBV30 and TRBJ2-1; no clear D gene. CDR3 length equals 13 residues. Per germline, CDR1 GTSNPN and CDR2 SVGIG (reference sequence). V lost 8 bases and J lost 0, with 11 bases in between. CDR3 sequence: CAAFRPSYNEQFF. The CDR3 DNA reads TGTGCCGCTTTCCGGCCCTCCTACAATGAGCAGTTCTTC.

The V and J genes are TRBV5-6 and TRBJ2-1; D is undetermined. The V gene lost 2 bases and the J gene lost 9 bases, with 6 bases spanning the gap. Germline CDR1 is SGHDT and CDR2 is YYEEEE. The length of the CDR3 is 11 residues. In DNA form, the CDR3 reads TGTGCCAGCAGCTTTGGTTCTGAGCAGTTCTTC. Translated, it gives CASSFGSEQFF.

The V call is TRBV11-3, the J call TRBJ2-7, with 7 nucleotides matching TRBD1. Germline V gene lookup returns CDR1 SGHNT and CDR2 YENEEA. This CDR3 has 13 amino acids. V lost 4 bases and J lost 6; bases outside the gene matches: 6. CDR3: CASSSGTATEQYF. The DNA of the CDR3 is TGTGCCAGCAGCTCCGGGACAGCAACCGAGCAGTACTTC.

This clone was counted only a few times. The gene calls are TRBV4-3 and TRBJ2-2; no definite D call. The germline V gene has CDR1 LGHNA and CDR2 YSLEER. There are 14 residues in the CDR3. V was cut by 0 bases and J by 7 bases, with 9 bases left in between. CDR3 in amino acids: CASSQDVGFGELFF. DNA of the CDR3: TGCGCCAGCAGCCAAGATGTGGGGTTCGGGGAGCTGTTTTTT.

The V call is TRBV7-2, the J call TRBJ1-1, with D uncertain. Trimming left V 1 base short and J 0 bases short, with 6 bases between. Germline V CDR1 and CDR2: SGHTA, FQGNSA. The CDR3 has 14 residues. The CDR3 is CASSLGTVNTEAFF. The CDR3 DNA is TGTGCCAGCAGCTTAGGTACAGTGAACACTGAAGCTTTCTTT.

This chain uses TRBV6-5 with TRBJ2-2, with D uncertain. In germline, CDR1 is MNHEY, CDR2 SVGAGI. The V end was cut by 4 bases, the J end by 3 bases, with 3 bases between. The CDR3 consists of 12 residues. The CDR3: CASSWDTGELFF. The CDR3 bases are TGTGCCAGCAGTTGGGACACCGGGGAGCTGTTTTTT.

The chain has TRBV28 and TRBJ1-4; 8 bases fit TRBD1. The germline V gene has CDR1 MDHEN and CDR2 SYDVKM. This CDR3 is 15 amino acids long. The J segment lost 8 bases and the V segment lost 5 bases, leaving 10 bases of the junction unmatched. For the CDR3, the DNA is TGTGCCAGCAGTCCAGGACAGGGAAGACGAGAAAAACTGTTTTTT. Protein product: CASSPGQGRREKLFF.

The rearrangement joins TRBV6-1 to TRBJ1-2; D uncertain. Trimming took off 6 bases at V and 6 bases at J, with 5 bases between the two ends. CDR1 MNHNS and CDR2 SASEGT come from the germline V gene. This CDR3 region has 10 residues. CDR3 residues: CASRRDGYTF. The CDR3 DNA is TGTGCCAGCAGGCGGGATGGCTACACCTTC.